A selection of T cell receptor beta chains follows, all from one sample in a study of T cells in narcolepsy. The method was immunoSEQ multiplex PCR; TCRdb's version includes in-frame clones alone and lacks a portion of them. The sample lists tens of thousands of clones; approximately 62% were seen once. The sample consisted of memory (CD45RA-) CD4+ T cells from blood. The origin of the receptors is a human donor in good health. CDR3s include the opening cysteine and the closing phenylalanine or tryptophan. A D gene is named only where the DNA matches it firmly. Some rows mark clone size as missing; the rest say once, few, many or name a class of expanded clone.

NA	NA	TRBV7-6	TRBJ1-1	CASSLGIRGARTEAFF	TGTGCCAGCAGCTTAGGTATCCGGGGGGCGAGAACTGAAGCTTTCTTT
few	NA	TRBV30	TRBJ1-1	CAWRVGGGAEAFF	TGTGCCTGGCGCGTCGGAGGGGGGGCGGAAGCTTTCTTT
NA	NA	TRBV18	TRBJ2-5	CASSEIQTVQETQYF	TGTGCCAGCTCCGAGATTCAGACAGTCCAAGAGACCCAGTACTTC
NA	NA	TRBV4-2	TRBJ1-4	CASSQAVGEKLFF	TGTGCCAGCAGCCAAGCAGTAGGGGAAAAACTGTTTTTT
NA	NA	TRBV7-9	TRBJ1-4	CASSFTDLALFF	TGTGCCAGCAGCTTTACGGACCTTGCCTTGTTTTTT
NA	NA	TRBV6-1	TRBJ1-3	CASRTGSPGNTIYF	TGTGCCAGCAGAACAGGGTCCCCTGGAAACACCATATATTTT
NA	NA	TRBV7-2	TRBJ2-4	CASSFRGNLAKNIQYF	TGTGCCAGCAGCTTTCGCGGTAACTTAGCCAAAAACATTCAGTACTTC
NA	NA	TRBV19	TRBJ2-7	CASSQNAPGYYEQYF	TGTGCCAGTAGCCAAAACGCTCCGGGTTACTACGAGCAGTACTTC
NA	NA	TRBV7-1	TRBJ1-2	CASSGPGYEGKTYGYTF	TGTGCCAGCAGCGGACCAGGTTACGAGGGAAAGACCTATGGCTACACCTTC
NA	TRBD1	TRBV7-9	TRBJ1-5	CASSSQGQGASNQPQHF	TGTGCCAGCAGCTCCCAGGGACAGGGGGCTAGCAATCAGCCCCAGCATTTT
NA	NA	TRBV11-3	TRBJ2-1	CASSFQQDTEQFF	TGTGCCAGCAGCTTCCAACAGGATACTGAGCAGTTCTTC
NA	TRBD1	TRBV5-1	TRBJ2-7	CASTRGTGYSYEQYF	TGCGCCAGCACCAGAGGGACAGGGTACTCCTACGAGCAGTACTTC
NA	TRBD1	TRBV28	TRBJ2-7	CASTIGQGAGEQYF	TGTGCCAGCACCATCGGACAGGGGGCGGGCGAGCAGTACTTC
NA	NA	TRBV7-9	TRBJ2-1	CASSLGDSGKQFF	TGTGCCAGCAGCTTAGGAGACTCGGGAAAGCAGTTCTTC
NA	NA	TRBV9	TRBJ2-7	CASSADMAGYEQYF	TGTGCCAGCAGCGCGGACATGGCCGGATACGAGCAGTACTTC
NA	TRBD2	TRBV6-5	TRBJ2-7	CASSRSGSAYEQYF	TGTGCCAGCAGTCGTAGCGGGAGCGCCTACGAGCAGTACTTC
NA	NA	TRBV28	TRBJ1-5	CVSSPGNQPQHF	TGTGTTAGTAGTCCGGGAAATCAGCCCCAGCATTTT
NA	NA	TRBV7-8	TRBJ1-3	CASSPRGNTIYF	TGTGCCAGCAGCCCTCGTGGAAACACCATATATTTT
few	TRBD1	TRBV5-4	TRBJ1-4	CASSIYRGGDEKLFF	TGTGCCAGCAGCATCTACAGGGGAGGGGATGAAAAACTGTTTTTT
NA	NA	TRBV5-1	TRBJ1-4	CASSRSLSGGDEKLFF	TGCGCCAGCAGCCGATCCCTCAGCGGAGGGGATGAAAAACTGTTTTTT
NA	NA	TRBV15	TRBJ2-3	CATSRVRLADTQYF	TGTGCCACCAGCAGAGTACGGCTAGCAGATACGCAGTATTTT
NA	NA	TRBV5-8	TRBJ2-5	CASSLGTRTEAQYF	TGTGCCAGCAGCTTGGGCACTCGAACAGAGGCCCAGTACTTC
NA	NA	TRBV2	TRBJ2-7	CASQSYEQYF	TGTGCCAGCCAGTCCTACGAGCAGTACTTC
NA	NA	TRBV5-8	TRBJ1-1	CASSPGGAKRRTEAFF	TGTGCCAGCAGCCCCGGAGGGGCGAAAAGGAGGACTGAAGCTTTCTTT
NA	TRBD1	TRBV30	TRBJ2-3	CAWSVDRGTDTQYF	TGTGCCTGGAGTGTAGACAGGGGTACAGATACGCAGTATTTT
NA	TRBD2	TRBV27	TRBJ2-7	CAGSISGLVQYEQYF	TGTGCCGGCAGTATATCCGGACTAGTTCAATACGAGCAGTACTTC